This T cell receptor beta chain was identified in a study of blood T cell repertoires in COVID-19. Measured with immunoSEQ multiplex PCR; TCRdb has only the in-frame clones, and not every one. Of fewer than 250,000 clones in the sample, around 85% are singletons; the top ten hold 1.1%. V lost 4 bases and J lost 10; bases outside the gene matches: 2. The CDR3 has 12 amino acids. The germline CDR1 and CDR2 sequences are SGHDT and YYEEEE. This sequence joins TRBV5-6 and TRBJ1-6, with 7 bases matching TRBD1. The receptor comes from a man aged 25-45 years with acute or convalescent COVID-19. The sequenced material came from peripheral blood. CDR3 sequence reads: CASSPGGSPLHF. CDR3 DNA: TGTGCCAGCAGCCCAGGGGGATCACCCCTCCACTTT. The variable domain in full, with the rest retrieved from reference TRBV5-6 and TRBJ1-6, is DAGVTQSPTHLIKTRGQQVTLRCSPKSGHDTVSWYQQALGQGPQFIFQYYEEEERQRGNFPDRFSGHQFPNYSSELNVNALLLGDSALYLCASSPGGSPLHFGNGTRLTVT.